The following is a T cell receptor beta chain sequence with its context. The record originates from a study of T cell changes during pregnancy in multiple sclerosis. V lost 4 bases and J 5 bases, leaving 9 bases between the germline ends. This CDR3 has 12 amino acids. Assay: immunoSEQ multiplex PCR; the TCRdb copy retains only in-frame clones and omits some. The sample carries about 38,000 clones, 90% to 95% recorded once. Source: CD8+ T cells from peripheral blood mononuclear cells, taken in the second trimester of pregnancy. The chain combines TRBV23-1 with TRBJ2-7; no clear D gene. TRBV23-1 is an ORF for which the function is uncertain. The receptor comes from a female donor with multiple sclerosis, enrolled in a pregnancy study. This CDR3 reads CASSLIDDEQYF. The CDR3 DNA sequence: TGCGCCAGCAGTCTGATAGATGACGAGCAGTACTTC.